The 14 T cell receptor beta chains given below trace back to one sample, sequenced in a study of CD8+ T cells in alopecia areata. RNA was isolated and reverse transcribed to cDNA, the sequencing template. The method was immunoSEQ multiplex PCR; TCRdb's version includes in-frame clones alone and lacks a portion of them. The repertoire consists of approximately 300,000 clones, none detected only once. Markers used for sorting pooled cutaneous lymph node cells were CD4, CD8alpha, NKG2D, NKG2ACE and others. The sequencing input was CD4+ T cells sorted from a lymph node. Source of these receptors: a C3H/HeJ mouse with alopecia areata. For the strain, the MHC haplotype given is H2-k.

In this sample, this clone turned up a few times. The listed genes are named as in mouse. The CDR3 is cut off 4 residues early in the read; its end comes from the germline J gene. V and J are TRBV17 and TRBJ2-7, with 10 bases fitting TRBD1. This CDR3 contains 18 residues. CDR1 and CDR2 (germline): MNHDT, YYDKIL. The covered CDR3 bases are TGTGCTAGCAGTAGAGGGACAGGGGGACCCCGGGGGGCGTAT. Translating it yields CASSRGTGGPRGAY. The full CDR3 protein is CASSRGTGGPRGAYEQYF. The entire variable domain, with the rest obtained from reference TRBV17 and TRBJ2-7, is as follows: DTTVKQNPRYKLARVGKPVNLICSQTMNHDTMYWYQKKPNQAPKLLLFYYDKILNREADTFEKFQSSRPNNSFCSLYIGSAGLEYSAMYLCASSRGTGGPRGAYEQYFGPGTRLTVL.

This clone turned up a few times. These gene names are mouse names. This chain's CDR3 is CASSAGVATEVFF. The part of the CDR3 DNA that was read is TGTGCCAGCAGTGCAGGGGTTGCCACA. This chain links TRBV13-3 with TRBJ1-1; D may be TRBD1 (6 bases). The read gets to within 4 residues of the CDR3 end, and the germline J gene fills in the rest. Looked up from germline, CDR1 is NNHDY and CDR2 is SYVADS. The CDR3 runs to 13 residues. V was clipped by 3 bases and J by 4 bases, with 10 bases between them.

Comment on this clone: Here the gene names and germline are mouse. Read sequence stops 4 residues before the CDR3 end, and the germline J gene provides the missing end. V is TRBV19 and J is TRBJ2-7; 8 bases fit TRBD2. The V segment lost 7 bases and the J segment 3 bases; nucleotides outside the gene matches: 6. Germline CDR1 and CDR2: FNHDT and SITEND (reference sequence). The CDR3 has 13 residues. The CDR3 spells CASAAGGLYEQYF. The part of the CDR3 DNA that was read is TGTGCCAGCGCGGCTGGGGGGCTCTAT.

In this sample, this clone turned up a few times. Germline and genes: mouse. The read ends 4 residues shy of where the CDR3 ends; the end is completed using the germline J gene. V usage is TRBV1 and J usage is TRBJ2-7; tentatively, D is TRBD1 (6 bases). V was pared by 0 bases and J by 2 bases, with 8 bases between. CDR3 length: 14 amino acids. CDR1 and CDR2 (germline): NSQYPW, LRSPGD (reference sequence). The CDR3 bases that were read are TGCACCTGCAGTGCAGATCGGGACACCTAT. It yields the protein CTCSADRDTY. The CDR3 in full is CTCSADRDTYEQYF.

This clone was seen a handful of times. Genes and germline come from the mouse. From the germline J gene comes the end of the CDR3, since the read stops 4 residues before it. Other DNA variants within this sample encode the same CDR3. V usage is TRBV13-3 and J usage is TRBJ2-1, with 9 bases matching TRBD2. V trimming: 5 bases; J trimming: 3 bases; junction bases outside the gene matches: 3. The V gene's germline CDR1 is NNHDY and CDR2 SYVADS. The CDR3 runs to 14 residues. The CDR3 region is CASRRLGVYAEQFF. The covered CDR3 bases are TGTGCCAGCAGACGACTGGGGGTCTATGCT.

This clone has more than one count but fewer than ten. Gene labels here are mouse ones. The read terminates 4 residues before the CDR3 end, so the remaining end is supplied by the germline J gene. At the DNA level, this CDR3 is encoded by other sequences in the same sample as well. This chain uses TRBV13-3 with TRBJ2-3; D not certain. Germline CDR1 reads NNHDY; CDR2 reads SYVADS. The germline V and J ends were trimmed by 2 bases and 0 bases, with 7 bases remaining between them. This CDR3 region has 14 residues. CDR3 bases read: TGTGCCAGCAGTGACCACTCTAGTGCAGAA. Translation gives CASSDHSSAE. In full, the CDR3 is CASSDHSSAETLYF.

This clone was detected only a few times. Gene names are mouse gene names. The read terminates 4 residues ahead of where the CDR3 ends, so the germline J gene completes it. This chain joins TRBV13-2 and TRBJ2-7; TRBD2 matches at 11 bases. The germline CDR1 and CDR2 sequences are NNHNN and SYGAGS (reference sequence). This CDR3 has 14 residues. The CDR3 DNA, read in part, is TGTGCCAGCTTGGGACTGGGGGTTTCTTAT. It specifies CASLGLGVSY. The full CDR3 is CASLGLGVSYEQYF.

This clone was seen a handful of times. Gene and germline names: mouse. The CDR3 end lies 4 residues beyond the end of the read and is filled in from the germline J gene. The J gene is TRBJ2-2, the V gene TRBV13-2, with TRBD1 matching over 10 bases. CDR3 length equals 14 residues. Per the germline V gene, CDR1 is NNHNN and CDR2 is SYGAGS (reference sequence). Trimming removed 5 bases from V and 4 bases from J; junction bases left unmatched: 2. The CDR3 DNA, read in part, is TGTGCCAGCGGAAGACAGGGGGCCACCGGG. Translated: CASGRQGATG. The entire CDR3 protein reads CASGRQGATGQLYF.

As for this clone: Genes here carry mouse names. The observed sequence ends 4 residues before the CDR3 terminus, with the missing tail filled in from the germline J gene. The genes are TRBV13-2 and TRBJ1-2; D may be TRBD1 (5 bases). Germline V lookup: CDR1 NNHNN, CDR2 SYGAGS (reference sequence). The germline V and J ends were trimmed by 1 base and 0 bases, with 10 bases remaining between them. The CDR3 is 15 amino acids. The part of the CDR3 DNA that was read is TGTGCCAGCGGTGATTTCGACAGTGCAAACTCC. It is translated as CASGDFDSANS. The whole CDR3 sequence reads CASGDFDSANSDYTF.

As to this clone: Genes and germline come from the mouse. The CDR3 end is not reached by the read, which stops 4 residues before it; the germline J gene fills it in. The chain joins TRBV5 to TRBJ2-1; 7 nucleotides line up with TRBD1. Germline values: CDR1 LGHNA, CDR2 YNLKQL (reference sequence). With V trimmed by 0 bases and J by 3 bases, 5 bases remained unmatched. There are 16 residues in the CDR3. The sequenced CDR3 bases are TGTGCCAGCAGCCAAGATTTGGCAGGGGGCTATGCT. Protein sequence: CASSQDLAGGYA. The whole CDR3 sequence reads CASSQDLAGGYAEQFF.

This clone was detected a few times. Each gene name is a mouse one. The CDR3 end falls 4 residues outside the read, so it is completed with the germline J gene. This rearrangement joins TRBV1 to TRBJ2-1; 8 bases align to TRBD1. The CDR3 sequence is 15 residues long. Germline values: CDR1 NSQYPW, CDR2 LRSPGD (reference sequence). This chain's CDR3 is CTCSADRTGRAEQFF. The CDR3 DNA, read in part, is TGCACCTGCAGTGCAGATCGGACAGGGAGGGCT.

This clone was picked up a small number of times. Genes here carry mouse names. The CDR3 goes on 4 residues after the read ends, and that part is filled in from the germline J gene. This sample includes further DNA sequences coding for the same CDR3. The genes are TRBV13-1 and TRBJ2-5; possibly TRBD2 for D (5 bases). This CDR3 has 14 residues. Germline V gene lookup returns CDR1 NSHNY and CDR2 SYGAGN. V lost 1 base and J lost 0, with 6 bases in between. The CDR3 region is CASSDMGNQDTQYF. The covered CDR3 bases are TGTGCCAGCAGTGATATGGGGAACCAAGAC.

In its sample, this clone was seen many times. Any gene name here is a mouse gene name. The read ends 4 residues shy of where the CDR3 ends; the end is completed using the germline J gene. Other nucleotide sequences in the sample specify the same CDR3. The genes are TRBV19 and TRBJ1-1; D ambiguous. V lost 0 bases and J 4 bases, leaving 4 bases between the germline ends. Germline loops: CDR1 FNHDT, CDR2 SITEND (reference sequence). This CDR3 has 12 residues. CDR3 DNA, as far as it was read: TGTGCCAGCAGTATAGGGGGCACA. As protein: CASSIGGT. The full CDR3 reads CASSIGGTEVFF.

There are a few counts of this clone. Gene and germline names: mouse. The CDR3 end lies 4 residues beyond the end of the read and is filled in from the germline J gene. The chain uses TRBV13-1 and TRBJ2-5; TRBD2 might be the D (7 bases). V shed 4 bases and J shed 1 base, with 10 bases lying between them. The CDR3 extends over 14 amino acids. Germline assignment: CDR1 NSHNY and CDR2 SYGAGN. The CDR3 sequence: CASSTGGHQDTQYF. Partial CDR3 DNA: TGTGCCAGCAGTACCGGGGGGCACCAAGAC.